The 7 T cell receptor beta chains given below trace back to one sample, sequenced in a study of a mutant IDH1 vaccine in newly diagnosed glioma. The sample's time point: week 5, during vaccination. Each vaccine dose was 300 ug of mutant IDH1 20-mer peptide, with topical imiquimod. Their specific antigens are unknown. TCRdb keeps only in-frame clones here, not all; method: immunoSEQ multiplex PCR. The repertoire holds roughly 39,000 clones, with approximately 78% as singletons. The sequenced sample was PBMCs, obtained from a glioma patient whose treatment included an IDH1 peptide vaccine. The origin of the receptors is a middle-aged man with glioma.

The genes are TRBV4-1 and TRBJ1-3; the match to TRBD1 covers 7 bases. Germline assignment: CDR1 MGHRA and CDR2 YSYEKL. V was pared by 1 base and J by 4 bases, with 4 bases of the junction left unmatched. The CDR3 extends over 15 amino acids. CDR3 loop: CASSQGRTGGNTIYF. The CDR3 DNA follows: TGCGCCAGCAGCCAAGGGCGGACAGGAGGAAACACCATATATTTT.

This clone is a singleton in its sample. The V gene is TRBV5-1, the J gene TRBJ1-2; TRBD1 aligns across 8 bases. From germline, CDR1 is SGHRS and CDR2 YFSETQ. Trimming at V came to 4 bases and at J to 8 bases, leaving 10 bases not matched to a gene. CDR3 size: 14 residues. The CDR3 region has the DNA TGCGCCAGCAGCCCGGGACAGGCCGGGGGAGGCTACACCTTC. It codes for CASSPGQAGGGYTF.

The chain couples TRBV6-6 to TRBJ1-2; maybe TRBD1 (5 bases). CDR1 is MNHNY and CDR2 is SVGAGI in the germline V gene (reference sequence). V shed 7 bases and J shed 5 bases, with 11 bases lying between them. The CDR3 length is 12 residues. CDR3 coding DNA: TGTGCCAGCATGACAGAGGGGTATGGCTACACCTTC. Protein sequence: CASMTEGYGYTF.

Points on this clone: One end of the junction fails to match germline, which may point to a read error. The chain carries TRBV7-7 and TRBJ2-3, with D possibly being TRBD2 (5 bases). Germline CDR1 SSHAT, CDR2 FNYEAQ (reference sequence). The CDR3 sequence is 12 residues long. CDR3 DNA sequence: TGTGCTAGCAGCCCACGGAGGTCTACGCAGTATTTT. Its translation: CASSPRRSTQYF.

The chain carries TRBV29-1 and TRBJ1-1, with D tentatively TRBD1 (5 bases). V lost 6 bases and J lost 0, with 11 bases in between. CDR1 and CDR2 (germline): SQVTM, ANQGSEA. The CDR3 extends over 13 amino acids. The CDR3 region has the DNA TGCAGCGTGGGGACGGTTATGAACACTGAAGCTTTCTTT. Protein sequence: CSVGTVMNTEAFF.

The genes are TRBV5-1 and TRBJ2-6; perhaps D is TRBD1 or TRBD2 (5 bases each). This CDR3 spans 16 amino acids. Germline CDR1 is SGHRS and CDR2 is YFSETQ. The V end was cut by 0 bases, the J end by 0 bases, with 7 bases between. CDR3 nucleotide sequence: TGCGCCAGCAGCTTGGGGGGGAGCTCTGGGGCCAACGTCCTGACTTTC. Its translation is CASSLGGSSGANVLTF.

The rearrangement joins TRBV2 to TRBJ1-2; D gene uncertain. The germline CDR1 and CDR2 sequences are SNHLY and FYNNEI. The CDR3 has 13 amino acids. V dropped 6 bases and J dropped 8 bases, with 16 bases sitting between them. The CDR3 sequence: CASRKVPTGGYTF. In DNA, the CDR3 is TGTGCCAGCAGGAAGGTCCCTACTGGGGGCTACACCTTC. Combining the CDR3 with reference TRBV2 and TRBJ1-2 gives the whole variable domain EPEVTQTPSHQVTQMGQEVILRCVPISNHLYFYWYRQILGQKVEFLVSFYNNEISEKSEIFDDQFSVERPDGSNFTLKIRSTKLEDSAMYFCASRKVPTGGYTFGSGTRLTVV.